These T cell receptor beta chains were read from a single sample in a study of shared clonotypes between healthy human individuals. TCRdb keeps only in-frame clones here, not all; method: immunoSEQ multiplex PCR. This table has about 1 million clones, about 77% appearing once. Sequencing was carried out using memory CD4+ T cells sorted from blood. These receptor sequences come from a man aged 18 to 29 in good health. Both conserved end residues are part of each CDR3. Fields, in order: clone size, J gene, D gene, V gene, CDR3 protein, CDR3 DNA. A D gene is named only where the DNA matches it firmly. Size tells how often a clone was seen (once, few, many) or the class of an expanded clone, and some rows leave it out.

abundance: NA
j_gene: TRBJ2-7
d_gene: NA
v_gene: TRBV27
CDR3aa: CASSSYPSTPEEQYF
CDR3nt: TGTGCCAGCAGTTCTTACCCCTCTACGCCCGAGGAGCAGTACTTC

abundance: NA
j_gene: TRBJ2-1
d_gene: TRBD2
v_gene: TRBV6-1
CDR3aa: CASSEARTSGTYNEQFF
CDR3nt: TGTGCCAGCAGTGAAGCGCGAACTAGCGGGACCTACAATGAGCAGTTCTTC

abundance: NA
j_gene: TRBJ1-1
d_gene: NA
v_gene: TRBV5-1
CDR3aa: CASRPTGNTEAFF
CDR3nt: TGCGCCAGCAGACCGACAGGAAACACTGAAGCTTTCTTT

abundance: NA
j_gene: TRBJ2-7
d_gene: NA
v_gene: TRBV6-8
CDR3aa: CASSLLPPGGEQYF
CDR3nt: TGTGCCAGCAGTTTACTACCCCCTGGGGGCGAGCAGTACTTC

abundance: many
j_gene: TRBJ1-2
d_gene: TRBD1
v_gene: TRBV5-6
CDR3aa: CASRLATGGYGYTF
CDR3nt: TGTGCCAGCAGATTAGCGACAGGGGGCTATGGCTACACCTTC

abundance: once
j_gene: TRBJ1-1
d_gene: NA
v_gene: TRBV6-6
CDR3aa: CASSYVGGLRTEAFF
CDR3nt: TGTGCCAGCAGTTACGTTGGGGGACTGCGCACTGAAGCTTTCTTT

abundance: NA
j_gene: TRBJ2-7
d_gene: TRBD2
v_gene: TRBV6-6
CDR3aa: CASSLLAGTYEQYF
CDR3nt: TGTGCCAGCAGCCTACTAGCGGGAACTTACGAGCAGTACTTC

abundance: NA
j_gene: TRBJ2-5
d_gene: TRBD1
v_gene: TRBV7-8
CDR3aa: CASSSSTGGGETQYF
CDR3nt: TGTGCCAGCAGCTCTAGTACAGGGGGAGGAGAGACCCAGTACTTC

abundance: once
j_gene: TRBJ2-5
d_gene: TRBD1
v_gene: TRBV6-1
CDR3aa: CASRLTGGMETQYF
CDR3nt: TGTGCCAGCAGACTCACAGGGGGCATGGAGACCCAGTACTTC

abundance: NA
j_gene: TRBJ2-7
d_gene: NA
v_gene: TRBV11-3
CDR3aa: CASSLTPQRQRVYEQYF
CDR3nt: TGTGCCAGCAGCTTGACTCCCCAGAGACAGAGGGTTTACGAGCAGTACTTC

abundance: few
j_gene: TRBJ1-1
d_gene: NA
v_gene: TRBV5-1
CDR3aa: CASSFTGNTEAFF
CDR3nt: TGCGCCAGCAGCTTTACAGGAAACACTGAAGCTTTCTTT

abundance: NA
j_gene: TRBJ1-1
d_gene: NA
v_gene: TRBV5-6
CDR3aa: CASSLGPLDTEAFF
CDR3nt: TGTGCCAGCAGCTTGGGACCCCTGGACACTGAAGCTTTCTTT

abundance: NA
j_gene: TRBJ2-3
d_gene: TRBD2
v_gene: TRBV4-1
CDR3aa: CASSQGRSGGGTDTQYF
CDR3nt: TGCGCCAGCAGCCAAGGAAGAAGCGGGGGAGGCACAGATACGCAGTATTTT

abundance: NA
j_gene: TRBJ1-3
d_gene: NA
v_gene: TRBV18
CDR3aa: CASRVPTAFSGNTIYF
CDR3nt: TGTGCCAGCCGGGTCCCAACAGCCTTCTCTGGAAACACCATATATTTT

abundance: NA
j_gene: TRBJ2-1
d_gene: TRBD2
v_gene: TRBV12-5
CDR3aa: CASGSTSLANEQFF
CDR3nt: TGTGCTAGTGGTTCGACTAGCCTGGCGAATGAGCAGTTCTTC

abundance: NA
j_gene: TRBJ1-3
d_gene: TRBD1
v_gene: TRBV7-9
CDR3aa: CASSLVDRAKASGNTIYF
CDR3nt: TGTGCCAGCAGCTTAGTAGACAGGGCGAAAGCCTCTGGAAACACCATATATTTT

abundance: NA
j_gene: TRBJ1-1
d_gene: NA
v_gene: TRBV27
CDR3aa: CASSLGVWTEAFF
CDR3nt: TGTGCCAGCAGTTTAGGGGTTTGGACTGAAGCTTTCTTT

abundance: NA
j_gene: TRBJ2-7
d_gene: NA
v_gene: TRBV11-3
CDR3aa: CASSDRSGSGSYEQYF
CDR3nt: TGTGCCAGCAGCGACAGAAGTGGTAGCGGTTCTTACGAGCAGTACTTC

abundance: NA
j_gene: TRBJ2-7
d_gene: TRBD2
v_gene: TRBV6-5
CDR3aa: CASRAGGTVNEQYF
CDR3nt: TGTGCCAGCAGGGCGGGGGGCACAGTGAACGAGCAGTACTTC

abundance: few
j_gene: TRBJ1-2
d_gene: NA
v_gene: TRBV6-5
CDR3aa: CASSTGVNYGYTF
CDR3nt: TGTGCCAGCAGTACCGGGGTCAACTATGGCTACACCTTC

abundance: few
j_gene: TRBJ1-1
d_gene: NA
v_gene: TRBV7-3
CDR3aa: CASSLYSNTEAFF
CDR3nt: TGTGCCAGCAGCTTATACTCGAACACTGAAGCTTTCTTT

abundance: NA
j_gene: TRBJ2-6
d_gene: NA
v_gene: TRBV9
CDR3aa: CASSHRRGQGLGSGANVLTF
CDR3nt: TGTGCCAGCAGCCACCGGAGGGGGCAGGGCCTGGGGTCTGGGGCCAACGTCCTGACTTTC

abundance: few
j_gene: TRBJ1-5
d_gene: TRBD1
v_gene: TRBV19
CDR3aa: CASSIAGGAGQPQHF
CDR3nt: TGTGCCAGTAGTATAGCAGGGGGCGCGGGTCAGCCCCAGCATTTT

abundance: NA
j_gene: TRBJ2-5
d_gene: NA
v_gene: TRBV7-9
CDR3aa: CASRNSSPQADLGQETQYF
CDR3nt: TGTGCCAGCAGGAATTCCAGCCCGCAGGCTGACTTGGGGCAAGAGACCCAGTACTTC

abundance: NA
j_gene: TRBJ2-6
d_gene: NA
v_gene: TRBV19
CDR3aa: CASSIDLVDSGANVLTF
CDR3nt: TGTGCCAGTAGTATAGATCTGGTGGACTCTGGGGCCAACGTCCTGACTTTC

abundance: once
j_gene: TRBJ2-5
d_gene: TRBD1
v_gene: TRBV5-8
CDR3aa: CASSTGQGEKETQYF
CDR3nt: TGTGCCAGCAGCACCGGACAGGGGGAGAAAGAGACCCAGTACTTC

abundance: NA
j_gene: TRBJ1-1
d_gene: NA
v_gene: TRBV6-1
CDR3aa: CASSLGDTEAFF
CDR3nt: TGTGCCAGCAGTCTTGGAGACACTGAAGCTTTCTTT

abundance: NA
j_gene: TRBJ2-7
d_gene: NA
v_gene: TRBV19
CDR3aa: CASSRDTFYEQYF
CDR3nt: TGTGCCAGTAGTCGGGATACATTCTACGAGCAGTACTTC

abundance: NA
j_gene: TRBJ1-1
d_gene: NA
v_gene: TRBV7-9
CDR3aa: CASSLERDEAFF
CDR3nt: TGTGCCAGCAGCTTAGAGAGGGATGAAGCTTTCTTT

abundance: NA
j_gene: TRBJ2-3
d_gene: TRBD2
v_gene: TRBV7-6
CDR3aa: CASSRGVAGNPSTDTQYF
CDR3nt: TGTGCCAGCAGCCGTGGGGTAGCGGGGAATCCTAGCACAGATACGCAGTATTTT

abundance: NA
j_gene: TRBJ1-1
d_gene: NA
v_gene: TRBV6-1
CDR3aa: CASNSRWETEAFF
CDR3nt: TGTGCCAGCAACAGCAGGTGGGAGACTGAAGCTTTCTTT

abundance: NA
j_gene: TRBJ1-2
d_gene: NA
v_gene: TRBV30
CDR3aa: CAWSRGGAGYGYTF
CDR3nt: TGTGCCTGGAGTAGGGGGGGCGCCGGCTATGGCTACACCTTC

abundance: NA
j_gene: TRBJ2-1
d_gene: NA
v_gene: TRBV14
CDR3aa: CASSERLVLFF
CDR3nt: TGTGCCAGCAGCGAACGACTAGTTTTGTTCTTC